This entry lists 30 T cell receptor beta chains sequenced from one sample in a study of regulatory T cells in long-lasting Graves disease. Building the TCR beta libraries relied on iRepertoire HTBI primers, and CDR3 regions underwent Arm-PCR. MiXCR was run by TCRdb on the multiplex PCR reads, yielding one entry per CDR3 protein. The table includes around 400,000 distinct CDR3 sequences, around 11% detected once. Time point reported: newly diagnosed GD, antithyroid drugs for less than 3 months. With RNA extracted from PBMCs as input, the TCR library was made. The sample was also reused in another study, on T cells in Graves' hyperthyroidism and ophthalmopathy.

The specimen comprised peripheral blood mononuclear cells (PBMCs), sampled at new diagnosis, from a patient treated with antithyroid drugs. Receptors were obtained from a woman under 30 with Graves disease.

This clonotype showed up just a few times. The chain uses TRBV12-3 or TRBV12-4 and TRBJ1-1; tentatively, D is TRBD1 (5 bases). V lost 5 bases and J lost 4, with 17 bases in between. The CDR3 is 15 residues long. The CDR3 region has the DNA TGTGCCAGCAGTCCCTTAGGGACTTTCGGCACTGAAGCTTTCTTT. The encoded protein is CASSPLGTFGTEAFF.

This chain uses TRBV19 with TRBJ2-7; D possibly corresponds to TRBD1 (6 bases). Trimming took off 11 bases at V and 2 bases at J, with 13 bases between the two ends. Germline CDR1 and CDR2: LNHDA and SQIVND (reference sequence). CDR3 length equals 12 residues. The CDR3 region has the DNA TGTGCCGGACCACAGGGTACCTACGAGCAGTACGTC. Translated, it gives CAGPQGTYEQYV.

J is TRBJ2-2 and V is TRBV6-5; a weak D match, TRBD2 (6 bases). V lost 0 bases to trimming and J lost 5 bases, with 13 bases between them. The CDR3 runs 16 residues. Looked up from germline, CDR1 is MNHEY and CDR2 is SVGAGI. The CDR3 loop is CASSYSTGGTTGELFF. The DNA of the CDR3 is TGTGCCAGCAGTTACTCAACCGGGGGTACTACCGGGGAGCTGTTTTTT.

This clonotype was picked up many times. The J gene is TRBJ2-7, the V gene TRBV5-6; no clear D. V was pared by 5 bases and J by 2 bases, with 5 bases between. This CDR3 is built from 11 residues. In germline, CDR1 is SGHDT, CDR2 YYEEEE. The CDR3 coding sequence is TGTGCCAGCAGTAGGGCCTACGAGCAGTACGTC. This sequence encodes CASSRAYEQYV.

To note about this clonotype: Possible read error: a much larger clone is one base away. V usage is TRBV5-5 and J usage is TRBJ2-6, with D hard to call. This CDR3 has 16 amino acids. Germline CDR1 reads SGHKS; CDR2 reads YYEKEE (reference sequence). CDR3 amino acids: CACSLQVSSGANVLTF. CDR3 DNA: TGTGCCTGCAGCTTGCAAGTGAGCTCTGGGGCCAACGTCCTGACTTTC.

The chain uses TRBV20-1 and TRBJ2-7; 8 bases are a match to TRBD2. With 4 bases clipped from V and 3 bases from J, the junction kept 14 bases outside the gene matches. The germline CDR1 and CDR2 sequences are DFQATT and SNEGSKA (reference sequence). The CDR3 has 16 residues. CDR3 sequence: CSAIPPLLAGNYEQYF. As DNA, the CDR3 is TGCAGTGCTATCCCCCCTTTGCTAGCGGGCAACTACGAGCAGTACTTC.

This clonotype was found a few times. The rearrangement uses TRBV24-1 and TRBJ1-2, with unresolved D. V was pared by 2 bases and J by 3 bases, with 15 bases between. Germline CDR1 and CDR2: KGHDR and SFDVKD. This CDR3 is built from 16 residues. This CDR3 reads CATSDSFGPSDYGYTF. The CDR3, as DNA: TGTGCCACCAGTGATTCATTCGGGCCAAGCGACTATGGCTACACCTTC.

This clonotype appeared many times. The chain employs TRBV20-1 and TRBJ2-5, with 7 nucleotides matching TRBD2. The CDR3 contains 14 residues. The trim removed 5 bases at V and 0 bases at J, leaving 6 bases unmatched. Germline V gene data show CDR1 as DFQATT and CDR2 as SNEGSKA (reference sequence). The CDR3 sequence is CSAPSGTYQETQYF. The CDR3, as DNA: TGCAGTGCTCCTAGCGGAACGTACCAAGAGACCCAGTACTTC.

The chain combines TRBV5-1 with TRBJ2-2; possible D gene TRBD2, 6 bases. Per germline, CDR1 SGHRS and CDR2 YFSETQ. Trimming removed 3 bases from V and 6 bases from J, with 9 bases in between. The CDR3 spans 13 residues. CDR3 coding DNA: TGCGCCAGCAGCTGGGGAGGATCCGGGGAGCTGTTTTTT. It codes for CASSWGGSGELFF.

The rearrangement links TRBV11-2 to TRBJ2-6, with TRBD1 as a possible D gene (7 bases). Germline assignment: CDR1 SGHAT and CDR2 FQNNGV. V lost 5 bases and J lost 3, with 17 bases in between. The CDR3 covers 17 residues. The CDR3 reads CASSTRPQGGGANVLTF. CDR3 sequence (DNA): TGTGCCAGCAGCACCCGACCTCAGGGGGGTGGGGCCAACGTCCTGACTTTC.

This clonotype was counted ten times or more. The rearrangement links TRBV3-1 to TRBJ2-7, with D perhaps given as TRBD1 or TRBD2 (5 bases each). The V gene's germline CDR1 is LGHDT and CDR2 YNNKEL (reference sequence). CDR3 length equals 16 residues. The germline V and J ends were trimmed by 1 base and 4 bases, with 17 bases remaining between them. Here the CDR3 DNA reads TGTGCCAGCAGCCAAGGTTACCGGGGTACAGGATACGAGCAGTACTTC. It specifies CASSQGYRGTGYEQYF.

At least ten counts were recorded for this clonotype. The chain is built from TRBV12-3 or TRBV12-4 and TRBJ2-5; TRBD1 aligns across 7 bases. Trimming removed 9 bases from V and 4 bases from J; junction bases left unmatched: 8. The CDR3 sequence is 13 residues long. CDR3 in amino acids: CASTDRARETQYF. The DNA of the CDR3 is TGTGCCAGTACTGACAGGGCGAGAGAGACCCAGTACTTC.

In this sample, this clonotype turned up many times. The chain has TRBV29-1 and TRBJ2-1; 10 bases are a match to TRBD2. The CDR3 spans 16 residues. CDR1 is SQVTM and CDR2 is ANQGSEA in the germline V gene. V lost 4 bases and J lost 1; bases outside the gene matches: 7. The CDR3 nucleotides read TGCAGCGTTGGGGCTAGCGGGGGTTATTCCTACAATGAGCAGTTCTTC. Encoded protein: CSVGASGGYSYNEQFF.

The rearrangement links TRBV4-1 to TRBJ2-3, with TRBD1 as a possible D gene (6 bases). The CDR3 totals 15 residues. The germline V gene encodes CDR1 MGHRA and CDR2 YSYEKL. Trimming took off 0 bases at V and 5 bases at J, with 12 bases between the two ends. The CDR3 sequence is CASSQEHRVVDTQYF. In DNA, the CDR3 is TGCGCCAGCAGCCAAGAGCACAGGGTTGTAGATACGCAGTATTTT.

This sequence joins TRBV20-1 and TRBJ2-7; the match to TRBD2 covers 10 bases. Germline CDR1 and CDR2: DFQATT and SNEGSKA (reference sequence). CDR3 size: 16 residues. After removal of 0 bases from V and 1 base from J, the junction contained 6 bases not matched to a gene. The CDR3 reads CSARDSRTSGSYEQYF. The DNA for the CDR3 is TGCAGTGCTAGAGATTCGCGGACTAGCGGATCCTACGAGCAGTACTTC.

This rearrangement joins TRBV28 to TRBJ2-5, with 7 bases aligning to TRBD1. This CDR3 region has 15 residues. Germline trimming cut 5 bases from V and 1 base from J; bases unmatched to any gene: 7. Germline assignment: CDR1 MDHEN and CDR2 SYDVKM. CDR3 DNA: TGTGCCAGCAGTATACCGGGACAGATCCAAGAGACCCAGTACTTC. It codes for CASSIPGQIQETQYF.

This clonotype has a single count. V and J are TRBV7-3 and TRBJ2-2; 12 nucleotides agree with TRBD2. After removal of 0 bases from V and 5 bases from J, the junction contained 4 bases not matched to a gene. CDR1 SGHTA and CDR2 FQGTGA come from the germline V gene. This CDR3 has 17 amino acids. The CDR3 DNA reads as TGTGCCAGCAGCTTAACTCTGACTAGCGGGGGAACCGGGGAGCTGTTTTTT. Protein: CASSLTLTSGGTGELFF.

This chain uses TRBV6-2 or TRBV6-3 with TRBJ2-1, with 11 bases identical to TRBD2. From germline, CDR1 is MNHEY and CDR2 SVGEGT. V was pared by 3 bases and J by 2 bases, with 6 bases of the junction left unmatched. CDR3 size: 17 residues. The CDR3 loop reads CASSYSSGGLAYNEQFF. In DNA, the CDR3 is TGTGCCAGCAGTTATTCTAGCGGGGGGTTAGCCTACAATGAGCAGTTCTTC.

With regard to this clonotype: With a much larger clone just one base away, this may be a read error. CDR3 sequence: CSVVGDRGEQHV. CDR3 DNA sequence: TGCAGCGTTGTTGGGGACAGGGGCGAGCAGCACGTC. This rearrangement joins TRBV29-1 to TRBJ2-7; 10 nucleotides align to TRBD1. In germline, CDR1 is SQVTM, CDR2 ANQGSEA. The CDR3 contains 12 residues.

This clonotype came up many times. The chain is built from TRBV12-3 or TRBV12-4 and TRBJ2-3; 7 bases map to TRBD1. The junction had 5 bases not matched to a gene; V was cut back by 4 bases and J by 10 bases. The CDR3 spans 12 residues. Here the CDR3 DNA reads TGTGCCAGCAGTTCACAGGGGTCGTCGCAGTATTTT. Its protein is CASSSQGSSQYF.

Note on this clonotype: A much larger clone lies a single base off, so this may be a read error. The V and J genes are TRBV10-3 and TRBJ2-3; 9 nucleotides line up with TRBD2. The J call may be in error: the DNA end matches TRBJ2-1 better. CDR1 is ENHRY and CDR2 is SYGVKD in the germline V gene. The CDR3 is 15 amino acids. CDR3 loop: CAISDAPSGDGEQFF. CDR3 nucleotide sequence: TGTGCCATCTCTGACGCCCCTAGCGGGGATGGTGAGCAGTTCTTC.

This chain links TRBV7-9 with TRBJ2-5, with D hard to call. The V gene lost 8 bases and the J gene lost 4 bases, with 14 bases spanning the gap. Germline V CDR1 and CDR2: SEHNR, FQNEAQ (reference sequence). The CDR3 extends over 13 amino acids. CDR3 protein: CASGRGSGETQYF. The CDR3, as DNA: TGTGCCAGCGGTCGAGGCTCCGGAGAGACCCAGTACTTC.

At least ten counts were recorded for this clonotype. This chain joins TRBV7-9 and TRBJ2-5; perhaps TRBD2 as D (6 bases). This CDR3 spans 15 amino acids. V lost 3 bases, J lost 5 bases, and 16 bases lay in between. Germline V gene data show CDR1 as SEHNR and CDR2 as FQNEAQ (reference sequence). CDR3: CASSLVVSGGETQYF. The CDR3 nucleotides read TGTGCCAGCAGCTTGGTTGTGTCCGGAGGGGAGACCCAGTACTTC.

This clonotype was observed many times. The rearrangement uses TRBV6-1 and TRBJ2-3, with a possible D match to TRBD2 (5 bases). The CDR3 sequence is 14 residues long. The ends were cut back, 1 base at V and 6 bases at J, with 11 bases in the middle. In germline, CDR1 is MNHNS, CDR2 SASEGT. The CDR3 reads CASSEVGDWDTQYF. In DNA form, the CDR3 reads TGTGCCAGCAGTGAAGTGGGAGACTGGGATACGCAGTATTTT.

A word on this clonotype: A junction end diverges from the germline sequence, so it may reflect a read error. The genes are TRBV28 and TRBJ2-7; D ambiguous. The CDR3 length is 12 residues. The germline V gene has CDR1 MDHEN and CDR2 SYDVKM. The CDR3 coding sequence is TGTGCCAGCAGTTTACGCGCCTACGTGCAGTACTTC. Protein sequence: CASSLRAYVQYF.

This clonotype was observed at least ten times. The J gene is TRBJ2-2, the V gene TRBV3-1, with TRBD2 identical over 7 bases. Trimming at V came to 4 bases and at J to 4 bases, leaving 6 bases not matched to a gene. The CDR3 has 15 amino acids. Per the germline V gene, CDR1 is LGHDT and CDR2 is YNNKEL (reference sequence). CDR3 protein: CASSPLAGVTGELFF. The CDR3 nucleotides read TGTGCCAGCAGCCCCTTGGCGGGGGTCACCGGGGAGCTGTTTTTT.

This clonotype has more than one count but fewer than ten. The chain links TRBV20-1 to TRBJ2-5; TRBD2 matches 9 bases. From germline, CDR1 is DFQATT and CDR2 SNEGSKA (reference sequence). Unmatched junction bases numbered 7, after V lost 6 bases and J lost 2 bases. CDR3 length: 14 residues. The CDR3 loop is CSAFSGGLQETQYF. Here the CDR3 DNA reads TGCAGTGCCTTTAGCGGGGGCCTTCAAGAGACCCAGTACTTC.

This clonotype turned up a few times. The rearrangement joins TRBV19 to TRBJ2-3; tentatively, D is TRBD1 or TRBD2 (7 bases each). The CDR3 length is 17 residues. The germline V gene has CDR1 LNHDA and CDR2 SQIVND (reference sequence). The V and J ends lost 4 bases and 2 bases respectively, with 19 bases between them. The CDR3 bases are TGTGCCAGTAGTACCCGTGGCAGGGGGGGGCCCACAGATACGCAGTATTTT. Amino acids: CASSTRGRGGPTDTQYF.

The chain employs TRBV7-2 and TRBJ1-5, with D unclear. Germline V CDR1 and CDR2: SGHTA, FQGNSA. This CDR3 spans 13 amino acids. The V gene lost 5 bases and the J gene lost 7 bases, with 12 bases spanning the gap. The CDR3 sequence is CASSHDVGQPQHF. The CDR3 nucleotides read TGTGCCAGCAGCCATGACGTAGGACAGCCCCAGCATTTT.

This clonotype was detected only a few times. The gene calls are TRBV7-6 and TRBJ1-6; D might be TRBD1 (6 bases). This CDR3 is built from 15 residues. V lost 1 base, J lost 8 bases, and 12 bases lay in between. Germline CDR1 SGHVS, CDR2 FNYEAQ. In DNA form, the CDR3 reads TGTGCCAGCAGCTTAGTGTGGGGGCTTGATTCACCCCTCCACTTT. Translated: CASSLVWGLDSPLHF.